These T cell receptor beta chains were read from a single sample in a study of T-cell memory formation after mild COVID-19. TCRdb re-called the 5' RACE reads through MiXCR, storing one row per CDR3 protein. The data hold a few hundred thousand distinct CDR3 sequences, with 20% to 25% observed a single time. The sequenced sample was PBMCs or a T cell subset sorted from them (not recorded which). These receptors all stem from an adult woman who had mild COVID-19 (a few samples of this study predate the infection). Cell type and time point are not known. Both conserved end residues are part of each CDR3. Fields, in order: clone size, V gene, CDR3 length, D gene, J gene, CDR3 DNA, CDR3 protein. D genes are given only for firm matches. Size values are once, few and many counts, or a class for expanded clones, and some rows have none.

NA	TRBV4-1	16	TRBD1	TRBJ2-5	TGCGCCAGCAGCCACCAGCAGGGGACAGGGAAAGAGACCCAGTACTTC	CASSHQQGTGKETQYF
NA	TRBV19	14	TRBD2	TRBJ2-1	TGTGCTAGTATTTCTAGCGGGAGGAGCTATGAGCAGTTCTTC	CASISSGRSYEQFF
many	TRBV7-2	15	TRBD1	TRBJ2-3	TGTGCCAGCAGCTTAGTCGGACAGGGGACAGATACGCAGTATTTT	CASSLVGQGTDTQYF
few	TRBV4-2	15	TRBD1	TRBJ2-2	TGTGCCAGCAGCCACCGACAGGGCGAGGTCGGGGAGCTGTTTTTT	CASSHRQGEVGELFF
NA	TRBV7-3	13	NA	TRBJ2-7	TGTGCCAGCAGCTCCACGACGGTAAGCGAGCAGTACTTC	CASSSTTVSEQYF
few	TRBV6-6	13	NA	TRBJ1-5	TGTGCCAGCAGTTACTCGGTGGGGCAGCCCCAGCATTTT	CASSYSVGQPQHF
few	TRBV2	14	TRBD2	TRBJ2-1	TGTGCCAGCAGTGGAGGACTAGGGAGTAATGAGCAGTTCTTC	CASSGGLGSNEQFF
NA	TRBV27	15	NA	TRBJ2-1	TGTGCCAGCAGTTTATCGGGCCCCATGGGCAATGAGCAGTTCTTC	CASSLSGPMGNEQFF
many	TRBV4-2	18	TRBD2	TRBJ2-1	TGTGCCAGCAGCCAAGAACCCGGACTAGCGGCCAGATACAATGAGCAGTTCTTC	CASSQEPGLAARYNEQFF
NA	TRBV9	15	TRBD1	TRBJ2-7	TGTGCCAGCAGCGTAGTAGGGACAGGCTCCTACGAGCAGTACTTC	CASSVVGTGSYEQYF
NA	TRBV29-1	14	NA	TRBJ2-5	TGCAGCGGAAACTCCGCTTACCCCCAAGAGACCCAGTACTTC	CSGNSAYPQETQYF
NA	TRBV6-2/TRBV6-3	16	NA	TRBJ1-2	TGTGCCAGCAGTTATCGGGCGACAGTTACTAACTATGGCTACACCTTC	CASSYRATVTNYGYTF
NA	TRBV12-3/TRBV12-4	16	NA	TRBJ2-7	TGTGCCAGCAGCCCGCGATCTGGCACGGGCAGCTACGAGCAGTACTTC	CASSPRSGTGSYEQYF
NA	TRBV6-5	14	TRBD1	TRBJ2-1	TGTGCCAGCACCGTGGACAGGGGGAACAATGAGCAGTTCTTC	CASTVDRGNNEQFF
NA	TRBV29-1	13	TRBD2	TRBJ2-3	TGCAGCGGGGAGGGACCTAGCACAGATACGCAGTATTTT	CSGEGPSTDTQYF
NA	TRBV4-1	15	NA	TRBJ1-2	TGCGCCAGCAGCCAGGGGCCGGGGGCGCGGTATGGCTACACCTTC	CASSQGPGARYGYTF
few	TRBV27	21	TRBD2	TRBJ2-7	TGTGCCAGCAGAAGACTAGCGGGAGTATCTCGAGTGCGGCCCGCTTTCCACGAGCAGTACTTC	CASRRLAGVSRVRPAFHEQYF
few	TRBV12-3/TRBV12-4	15	TRBD2	TRBJ2-2	TGTGCCAGCAGTTTGACTAGCGGGTTTACCGGGGAGCTGTTTTTT	CASSLTSGFTGELFF
few	TRBV4-1	19	TRBD1	TRBJ2-1	TGCGCCAGCAGATCCCTAACGCCGGGGACAGGGGAAGCCTACAATGAGCAGTTCTTC	CASRSLTPGTGEAYNEQFF
NA	TRBV6-6	13	TRBD1	TRBJ1-6	TGTGCCAGCAGCGGGACAGGGGGATCACCCCTCCACTTT	CASSGTGGSPLHF
NA	TRBV4-1	16	NA	TRBJ2-1	TGCGCCAGCAGCCAGGGGACCGGACCTCTCTACAATGAGCAGTTCTTC	CASSQGTGPLYNEQFF
NA	TRBV6-5	11	NA	TRBJ2-1	TGTGCCAGCAGAGCAGCCAATGAGCAGTTCTTC	CASRAANEQFF
NA	TRBV20-1	13	NA	TRBJ1-1	TGCAGTGCTAGAGATCCAATGAACACTGAAGCTTTCTTT	CSARDPMNTEAFF
few	TRBV27	15	NA	TRBJ2-7	TGTGCCAGCAGAGCCACCCCGTGGGGGGCCTACGAGCAGTACTTC	CASRATPWGAYEQYF
once	TRBV25-1	16	TRBD1	TRBJ2-2	TGTGCCAGCAGTGACGTCCGAGACAGGGGCACCGGGGAGCTGTTTTTT	CASSDVRDRGTGELFF
NA	TRBV6-5	15	NA	TRBJ2-3	TGTGCCAGCAGTCACACGGACTTCAGCACAGATACGCAGTATTTT	CASSHTDFSTDTQYF
few	TRBV5-1	15	NA	TRBJ2-7	TGCGCCAGCAGCTTGGATGGGACACCCTCCTACGAGCAGTACTTC	CASSLDGTPSYEQYF
few	TRBV5-6	14	NA	TRBJ2-5	TGTGCCAGCAGCTCTCTTCGGGGCGGGGAGACCCAGTACTTC	CASSSLRGGETQYF
NA	TRBV6-5	17	NA	TRBJ2-2	TGTGCCAGCAGTTACTCGATTCTGTGGGAACAGCCCGGGGAGCTGTTTTTT	CASSYSILWEQPGELFF
few	TRBV5-1	16	NA	TRBJ1-1	TGCGCCAGCAGCCCCCGAGGGGGGAGGTCTAACACTGAAGCTTTCTTT	CASSPRGGRSNTEAFF
NA	TRBV5-1	17	TRBD2	TRBJ2-5	TGCGCCAGCAGCGAAGCCGGGACTAGCGGACCCCAAGAGACCCAGTACTTC	CASSEAGTSGPQETQYF
few	TRBV7-9	15	TRBD2	TRBJ2-1	TGTGCCAGCAGCTTGAGCGGGGGCCACCACAATGAGCAGTTCTTC	CASSLSGGHHNEQFF
NA	TRBV29-1	13	NA	TRBJ1-2	TGCAGCGTTGTAGGATACCTAGACTATGGCTACACCTTC	CSVVGYLDYGYTF
few	TRBV20-1	14	NA	TRBJ2-7	TGCAGTGCTAGAGTTCCAGGGATCCACTACGAGCAGTACTTC	CSARVPGIHYEQYF
NA	TRBV28	14	NA	TRBJ1-2	TGTGCCAGCAGACTAAGTGGGTCCGCGTATGGCTACACCTTC	CASRLSGSAYGYTF
NA	TRBV2	15	TRBD2	TRBJ2-7	TGTGCCAGCAACCGGGCGAGACTAGCGGCCTACGAGCAGTACTTC	CASNRARLAAYEQYF